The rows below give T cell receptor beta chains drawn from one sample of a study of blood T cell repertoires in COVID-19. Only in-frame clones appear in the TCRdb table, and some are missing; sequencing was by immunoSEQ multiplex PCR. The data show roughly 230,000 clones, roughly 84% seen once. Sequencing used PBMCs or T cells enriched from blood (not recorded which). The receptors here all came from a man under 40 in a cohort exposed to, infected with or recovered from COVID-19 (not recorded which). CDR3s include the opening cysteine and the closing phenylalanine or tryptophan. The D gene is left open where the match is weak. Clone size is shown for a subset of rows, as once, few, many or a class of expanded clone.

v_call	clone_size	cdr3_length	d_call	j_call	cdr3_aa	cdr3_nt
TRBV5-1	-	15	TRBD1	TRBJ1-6	CASSWDRAYNSPLHF	TGCGCCAGCAGCTGGGACAGAGCCTATAATTCACCCCTCCACTTT
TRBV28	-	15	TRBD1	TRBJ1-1	CASSPSQGSGTEAFF	TGTGCCAGCAGTCCCTCACAGGGGTCGGGCACTGAAGCTTTCTTT
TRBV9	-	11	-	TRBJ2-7	CASSGVIEQYF	TGTGCCAGCAGCGGCGTCATCGAGCAGTACTTC
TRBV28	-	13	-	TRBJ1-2	CASSLSRVESYTF	TGTGCCAGCAGTTTAAGCAGGGTGGAGAGCTACACCTTC
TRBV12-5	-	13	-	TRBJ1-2	CASGIGTNYGYTF	TGTGCTAGTGGTATCGGGACAAACTATGGCTACACCTTC
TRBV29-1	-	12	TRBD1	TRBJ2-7	CSVGSTGGKEYF	TGCAGCGTTGGATCGACAGGGGGGAAGGAGTACTTC
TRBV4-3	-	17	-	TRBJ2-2	CASSQGGPSGYTGELFF	TGCGCCAGCAGCCAGGGGGGGCCTAGCGGTTACACCGGGGAGCTGTTTTTT
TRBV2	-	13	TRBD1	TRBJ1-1	CANPGQPNTEAFF	TGTGCCAACCCGGGACAGCCGAACACTGAAGCTTTCTTT
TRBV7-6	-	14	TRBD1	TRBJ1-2	CASSLEGTGKGYTF	TGTGCCAGCAGCTTAGAGGGGACAGGGAAGGGCTACACCTTC
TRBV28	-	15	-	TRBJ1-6	CASSTAGTWDSPLHF	TGTGCCAGCAGTACGGCCGGGACTTGGGATTCACCCCTCCACTTT
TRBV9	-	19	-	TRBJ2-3	CASSVPLDSPDHSTDTQYF	TGTGCCAGCAGCGTGCCGTTGGACTCCCCTGATCATAGCACAGATACGCAGTATTTT
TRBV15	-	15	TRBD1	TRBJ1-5	CATSRDRTYNQPQHF	TGTGCCACCAGCAGGGACAGGACTTACAATCAGCCCCAGCATTTT
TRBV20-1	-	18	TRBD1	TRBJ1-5	CSASRPGQGFGSNQPQHF	TGCAGTGCTAGTCGCCCGGGACAGGGGTTTGGTAGCAATCAGCCCCAGCATTTT
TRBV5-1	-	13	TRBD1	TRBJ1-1	CASSLGTGIEAFF	TGCGCCAGCAGCTTGGGGACAGGGATAGAAGCTTTCTTT
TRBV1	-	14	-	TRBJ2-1	CTSSQGGYHNEQFF	TGCACCAGCAGCCAAGGCGGGTACCACAATGAGCAGTTCTTC
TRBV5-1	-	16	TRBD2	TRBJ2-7	CASSLTPAGRAYEQYF	TGCGCCAGCAGCTTAACACCAGCGGGGAGGGCCTACGAGCAGTACTTC
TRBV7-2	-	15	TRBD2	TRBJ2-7	CASSFPGLGTYEQYF	TGTGCCAGCAGCTTCCCGGGACTAGGCACCTACGAGCAGTACTTC
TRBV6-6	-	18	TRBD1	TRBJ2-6	CASSRQGQGFSGANVLTF	TGTGCCAGCAGCCGACAGGGACAGGGCTTCTCTGGGGCCAACGTCCTGACTTTC
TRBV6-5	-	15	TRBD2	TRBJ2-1	CASSYLAGAYNEQFF	TGTGCCAGCAGTTACCTAGCGGGAGCGTACAATGAGCAGTTCTTC
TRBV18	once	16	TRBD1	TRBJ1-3	CASSPGQFYSGNTIYF	TGTGCCAGCTCACCGGGACAGTTCTACTCTGGAAACACCATATATTTT
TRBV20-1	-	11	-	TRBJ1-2	CSVRRGYGYTF	TGCAGTGTCAGAAGGGGATATGGCTACACCTTC
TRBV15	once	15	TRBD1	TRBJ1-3	CATSKDRGSGNTIYF	TGTGCCACCAGCAAAGACAGGGGCTCTGGAAACACCATATATTTT
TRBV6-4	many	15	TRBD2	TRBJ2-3	CASSDGTSGTDTQYF	TGTGCCAGCAGTGACGGGACTAGCGGGACAGATACGCAGTATTTT
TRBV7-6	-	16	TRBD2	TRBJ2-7	CASSWGPRGGAYEQYF	TGTGCCAGCAGCTGGGGCCCCCGGGGAGGGGCCTACGAGCAGTACTTC
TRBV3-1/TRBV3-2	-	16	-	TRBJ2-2	CASSQLPGAPGGELFF	TGTGCCAGCAGCCAGCTCCCGGGAGCCCCCGGGGGGGAGCTGTTTTTT
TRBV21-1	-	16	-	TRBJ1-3	CASSSGQGAAGNTIYF	TGTGCCAGCAGCTCGGGACAGGGGGCGGCCGGAAACACCATATATTTT
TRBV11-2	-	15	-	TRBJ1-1	CASSLDQGWGTEAFF	TGTGCCAGCAGCTTAGATCAGGGGTGGGGGACTGAAGCTTTCTTT
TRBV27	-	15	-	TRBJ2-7	CASRDSAELPYEQYF	TGTGCCAGTCGGGACTCGGCCGAGCTCCCCTACGAGCAGTACTTC
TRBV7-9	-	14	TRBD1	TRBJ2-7	CASSLRQGVYEQYF	TGTGCCAGCAGCTTGAGGCAGGGGGTCTACGAGCAGTACTTC
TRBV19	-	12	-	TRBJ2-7	CASGRSSYEQYF	TGTGCCAGTGGCCGAAGCTCCTACGAGCAGTACTTC
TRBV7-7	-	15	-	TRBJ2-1	CASSLNLESYNEQFF	TGTGCTAGCAGCTTAAATCTCGAGTCCTACAATGAGCAGTTCTTC
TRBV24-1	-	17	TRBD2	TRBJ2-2	CATSEPGLAANTGELFF	TGTGCCACCAGTGAACCCGGACTAGCGGCGAACACCGGGGAGCTGTTTTTT
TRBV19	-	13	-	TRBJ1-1	CASSGREYGEAFF	TGTGCCAGTAGCGGCAGGGAATATGGTGAAGCTTTCTTT
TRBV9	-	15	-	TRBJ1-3	CASSPTGGTGNTIYF	TGTGCCAGCAGCCCTACGGGGGGTACTGGAAACACCATATATTTT
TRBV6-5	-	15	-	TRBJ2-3	CASSPDYSATDTQYF	TGTGCCAGCAGTCCAGACTATTCAGCAACAGATACGCAGTATTTT
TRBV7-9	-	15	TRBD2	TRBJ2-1	CASSLVGRGDNEQFF	TGTGCCAGCAGCTTAGTCGGGAGGGGCGACAATGAGCAGTTCTTC
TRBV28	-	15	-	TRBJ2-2	CASRLDISNTGELFF	TGTGCCAGCAGACTCGACATTTCGAACACCGGGGAGCTGTTTTTT
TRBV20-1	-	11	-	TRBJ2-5	CSANFQETQYF	TGCAGTGCCAACTTTCAAGAGACCCAGTACTTC
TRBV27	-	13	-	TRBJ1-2	CATRTEPDYGYTF	TGTGCCACTCGGACAGAGCCGGACTATGGCTACACCTTC
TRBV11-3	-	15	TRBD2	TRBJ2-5	CASSFGTSAQETQYF	TGTGCCAGCAGCTTTGGGACTAGCGCTCAAGAGACCCAGTACTTC
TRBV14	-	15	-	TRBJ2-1	CASNGGSRVPNEQFF	TGTGCCAGCAATGGCGGGTCGAGGGTTCCCAATGAGCAGTTCTTC